This is a list of T cell receptor beta chains from one sample in a study of Ad26.COV2.S vaccination and SARS-CoV-2 variants. Clones were sequenced by immunoSEQ multiplex PCR, and TCRdb holds only the in-frame ones, with some missing. This table has a few hundred thousand clones, approximately 89% appearing once. Source: peripheral blood, taken in a trial of Ad26.COV2.S vaccine versus placebo. The receptors stem from a person between 18 and 65 years old who received the Ad26.COV2.S COVID-19 vaccine or a placebo. Both conserved end residues are part of each CDR3. Each record gives: clone size, J gene, V gene, D gene, CDR3 length, CDR3 protein, CDR3 DNA. The D gene is left open where the match is weak. Clone size is given for some rows only: seen once, a few or many times, or a class if the clone is expanded.

abundance: .; j_gene: TRBJ1-5; v_gene: TRBV2; d_gene: TRBD1; len: 14; CDR3aa: CASNPDRGNQPQHF; CDR3nt: TGTGCCAGCAACCCGGACAGGGGCAATCAGCCCCAGCATTTT
abundance: few; j_gene: TRBJ1-3; v_gene: TRBV28; d_gene: .; len: 13; CDR3aa: CASHSLSGNTIYF; CDR3nt: TGTGCCAGCCACTCGCTCTCTGGAAACACCATATATTTT
abundance: .; j_gene: TRBJ2-5; v_gene: TRBV27; d_gene: TRBD2; len: 16; CDR3aa: CASSLGTSGGGETQYF; CDR3nt: TGTGCCAGCAGTCTCGGGACTAGCGGGGGGGGAGAGACCCAGTACTTC
abundance: .; j_gene: TRBJ2-3; v_gene: TRBV7-3; d_gene: TRBD1; len: 16; CDR3aa: CASSVDRQGRKDTQYF; CDR3nt: TGTGCCAGCAGCGTAGACAGACAGGGGAGGAAGGATACGCAGTATTTT
abundance: once; j_gene: TRBJ2-6; v_gene: TRBV4-3; d_gene: .; len: 16; CDR3aa: CASSQVSGSGANVLTF; CDR3nt: TGCGCCAGCAGCCAAGTGTCGGGCTCTGGGGCCAACGTCCTGACTTTC
abundance: .; j_gene: TRBJ2-1; v_gene: TRBV5-1; d_gene: TRBD2; len: 16; CDR3aa: CASSLLAGVSYNEQFF; CDR3nt: TGCGCCAGCAGCTTACTAGCGGGAGTCTCCTACAATGAGCAGTTCTTC
abundance: .; j_gene: TRBJ1-5; v_gene: TRBV2; d_gene: .; len: 13; CDR3aa: CASSGQGEQPQHF; CDR3nt: TGTGCCAGCAGTGGGCAGGGTGAACAGCCCCAGCATTTT
abundance: .; j_gene: TRBJ2-7; v_gene: TRBV6-5; d_gene: .; len: 14; CDR3aa: CASSYGRTTYEQYF; CDR3nt: TGTGCCAGCAGTTACGGGCGGACTACCTACGAGCAGTACTTC
abundance: .; j_gene: TRBJ1-1; v_gene: TRBV4-1; d_gene: .; len: 14; CDR3aa: CASSRIRGNTEAFF; CDR3nt: TGCGCCAGCAGCCGCATTAGGGGGAACACTGAAGCTTTCTTT
abundance: .; j_gene: TRBJ2-5; v_gene: TRBV2; d_gene: TRBD2; len: 16; CDR3aa: CASSDRLGGVVETQYF; CDR3nt: TGTGCCAGCAGTGATCGTTTGGGAGGGGTTGTGGAGACCCAGTACTTC
abundance: .; j_gene: TRBJ1-5; v_gene: TRBV7-2; d_gene: TRBD1; len: 14; CDR3aa: CASSSRGLNQPQHF; CDR3nt: TGTGCCAGCAGTTCCAGGGGGCTTAATCAGCCCCAGCATTTT
abundance: .; j_gene: TRBJ2-7; v_gene: TRBV18; d_gene: .; len: 15; CDR3aa: CASSPLEDSFYEQYF; CDR3nt: TGTGCCAGCTCACCACTGGAGGACAGCTTCTACGAGCAGTACTTC
abundance: .; j_gene: TRBJ1-1; v_gene: TRBV5-5; d_gene: .; len: 15; CDR3aa: CASSLFGGMNTEAFF; CDR3nt: TGTGCCAGCAGCTTGTTCGGGGGAATGAACACTGAAGCTTTCTTT
abundance: .; j_gene: TRBJ2-3; v_gene: TRBV7-2; d_gene: .; len: 13; CDR3aa: CASSSGEGDTQYF; CDR3nt: TGTGCCAGCAGCTCGGGGGAAGGAGATACGCAGTATTTT
abundance: few; j_gene: TRBJ1-1; v_gene: TRBV2; d_gene: TRBD1; len: 14; CDR3aa: CASNLDRGLVSAFF; CDR3nt: TGTGCCAGCAATTTGGACAGGGGATTAGTTTCAGCTTTCTTT
abundance: .; j_gene: TRBJ2-7; v_gene: TRBV6-6; d_gene: .; len: 13; CDR3aa: CASRGREAHEQYF; CDR3nt: TGTGCCAGCAGGGGCAGGGAGGCCCACGAGCAGTACTTC
abundance: .; j_gene: TRBJ2-3; v_gene: TRBV2; d_gene: .; len: 12; CDR3aa: CASSETIHTQYF; CDR3nt: TGTGCCAGCAGTGAAACTATACATACGCAGTATTTT
abundance: once; j_gene: TRBJ1-4; v_gene: TRBV11-2; d_gene: .; len: 17; CDR3aa: CASSRRGLGSLNEKLFF; CDR3nt: TGTGCCAGCAGCCGGCGGGGCCTAGGGAGCCTTAATGAAAAACTGTTTTTT
abundance: .; j_gene: TRBJ2-7; v_gene: TRBV7-2; d_gene: TRBD2; len: 16; CDR3aa: CASSLTSGRAPYEQYF; CDR3nt: TGTGCCAGCAGCTTAACTAGCGGGAGGGCCCCCTACGAGCAGTACTTC
abundance: .; j_gene: TRBJ2-7; v_gene: TRBV20-1; d_gene: TRBD2; len: 14; CDR3aa: CSASRTSGHYEQYF; CDR3nt: TGCAGTGCTAGTCGCACTAGCGGGCACTACGAGCAGTACTTC
abundance: .; j_gene: TRBJ1-1; v_gene: TRBV3-1/TRBV3-2; d_gene: .; len: 12; CDR3aa: CASSLEFTEAFF; CDR3nt: TGTGCCAGCAGCCTGGAGTTCACTGAAGCTTTCTTT
abundance: once; j_gene: TRBJ2-2; v_gene: TRBV5-1; d_gene: .; len: 15; CDR3aa: CASSLIGGQPGELFF; CDR3nt: TGCGCCAGCAGCTTGATCGGGGGGCAACCCGGGGAGCTGTTTTTT
abundance: .; j_gene: TRBJ1-1; v_gene: TRBV27; d_gene: .; len: 18; CDR3aa: CASRRPLPEAGGNTEAFF; CDR3nt: TGTGCCAGCAGGCGACCCCTCCCTGAAGCGGGAGGGAACACTGAAGCTTTCTTT
abundance: .; j_gene: TRBJ2-3; v_gene: TRBV19; d_gene: .; len: 13; CDR3aa: CASSTISTDTQYF; CDR3nt: TGTGCCAGTAGTACTATAAGCACAGATACGCAGTATTTT
abundance: .; j_gene: TRBJ2-5; v_gene: TRBV11-2; d_gene: TRBD1; len: 15; CDR3aa: CASSLDPGQGSHQYF; CDR3nt: TGTGCCAGCAGCTTAGATCCGGGACAGGGGTCCCACCAGTACTTC
abundance: .; j_gene: TRBJ2-7; v_gene: TRBV30; d_gene: .; len: 11; CDR3aa: CAWRGTYEQYF; CDR3nt: TGTGCCTGGAGGGGCACCTACGAGCAGTACTTC
abundance: .; j_gene: TRBJ1-6; v_gene: TRBV5-1; d_gene: .; len: 16; CDR3aa: CASSLGGGAENSPLHF; CDR3nt: TGCGCCAGCAGCTTAGGTGGAGGGGCGGAGAATTCACCCCTCCACTTT
abundance: .; j_gene: TRBJ2-6; v_gene: TRBV30; d_gene: .; len: 15; CDR3aa: CAWGRKAAGANVLTF; CDR3nt: TGTGCCTGGGGAAGAAAGGCTGCTGGGGCCAACGTCCTGACTTTC
abundance: .; j_gene: TRBJ2-7; v_gene: TRBV5-1; d_gene: TRBD2; len: 14; CDR3aa: CASSPGTNSYEQYF; CDR3nt: TGCGCCAGCAGTCCCGGGACTAACTCCTACGAGCAGTACTTC
abundance: .; j_gene: TRBJ2-2; v_gene: TRBV6-4; d_gene: .; len: 13; CDR3aa: CASSDGDAGELFF; CDR3nt: TGTGCCAGCAGTGACGGTGACGCCGGGGAGCTGTTTTTT
abundance: .; j_gene: TRBJ1-2; v_gene: TRBV6-1; d_gene: TRBD1; len: 14; CDR3aa: CASSEFWDRDGYTF; CDR3nt: TGTGCCAGCAGTGAATTTTGGGACAGGGATGGCTACACCTTC
abundance: .; j_gene: TRBJ2-6; v_gene: TRBV27; d_gene: TRBD1; len: 19; CDR3aa: CASSLFAGTGGGGANVLTF; CDR3nt: TGTGCCAGCAGTCTATTTGCCGGGACAGGGGGCGGCGGGGCCAACGTCCTGACTTTC
abundance: .; j_gene: TRBJ2-3; v_gene: TRBV7-9; d_gene: .; len: 16; CDR3aa: CASSLGVGGFTDTQYF; CDR3nt: TGTGCCAGCAGCTTAGGCGTCGGCGGATTCACAGATACGCAGTATTTT
abundance: .; j_gene: TRBJ1-2; v_gene: TRBV7-2; d_gene: .; len: 13; CDR3aa: CASSFQVEGGYTF; CDR3nt: TGTGCCAGCAGCTTCCAGGTGGAGGGCGGCTACACCTTC
abundance: .; j_gene: TRBJ1-1; v_gene: TRBV4-2; d_gene: TRBD1; len: 15; CDR3aa: CASSQPRQGESEAFF; CDR3nt: TGTGCCAGCAGCCAACCCCGACAGGGGGAGAGTGAAGCTTTCTTT
abundance: .; j_gene: TRBJ1-2; v_gene: TRBV15; d_gene: TRBD1; len: 17; CDR3aa: CATSRDRGQGANYGYTF; CDR3nt: TGTGCCACCAGCAGAGATCGGGGGCAGGGGGCTAACTATGGCTACACCTTC
abundance: .; j_gene: TRBJ2-7; v_gene: TRBV12-3/TRBV12-4; d_gene: TRBD1; len: 13; CDR3aa: CASSRTGSYEQYF; CDR3nt: TGTGCCAGCAGCCGGACAGGATCCTACGAGCAGTACTTC
abundance: .; j_gene: TRBJ1-5; v_gene: TRBV12-5; d_gene: TRBD1; len: 16; CDR3aa: CASGPGQGASNQPQHF; CDR3nt: TGTGCTAGTGGTCCCGGACAGGGGGCGAGCAATCAGCCCCAGCATTTT
abundance: .; j_gene: TRBJ2-1; v_gene: TRBV11-2; d_gene: TRBD2; len: 17; CDR3aa: CASSLEIRASGVNEQFF; CDR3nt: TGTGCCAGCAGCTTAGAAATTCGGGCTAGCGGGGTTAATGAGCAGTTCTTC
abundance: .; j_gene: TRBJ2-7; v_gene: TRBV5-1; d_gene: .; len: 14; CDR3aa: CASSLGSNSYEQYF; CDR3nt: TGCGCCAGCAGCTTGGGATCTAACTCCTACGAGCAGTACTTC
abundance: .; j_gene: TRBJ1-2; v_gene: TRBV12-3/TRBV12-4; d_gene: .; len: 13; CDR3aa: CASSLMQSYGYTF; CDR3nt: TGTGCCAGCAGTTTAATGCAAAGCTATGGCTACACCTTC
abundance: few; j_gene: TRBJ2-5; v_gene: TRBV3-1/TRBV3-2; d_gene: TRBD1; len: 15; CDR3aa: CASSHATTGIETQYF; CDR3nt: TGTGCCAGCAGCCACGCAACGACAGGGATAGAGACCCAGTACTTC
abundance: .; j_gene: TRBJ1-2; v_gene: TRBV7-2; d_gene: .; len: 15; CDR3aa: CASSPSTVANYGYTF; CDR3nt: TGTGCCAGCAGCCCCTCGACAGTAGCTAACTATGGCTACACCTTC